The rows below give T cell receptor beta chains drawn from one sample of a study of T-cell reconstitution after alpha-beta-depleted transplantation in children. Each CDR3 protein gets one entry after TCRdb re-called the PCR reads with MiXCR. The sample consists of approximately 800,000 distinct CDR3 sequences, about 16% of them appearing once. Specimen: PBMCs, mostly from graft donor cells, collected 360 days after TCRalphabeta/CD19-depleted stem cell transplant. These receptors came from a male patient under 18 who had a stem cell transplant for acute lymphoblastic leukemia, so the T cells may come from the graft donor. Both conserved end residues are part of each CDR3. The D gene is left open where the match is weak. Size values are once, few and many counts, or a class for expanded clones, and some rows have none.

few,15,TRBJ1-5,TRBV29-1,TRBD1,TGCAGCGCTGGGTGGGGACAGGGGTTGGGGCAGCCCCAGCATTTT,CSAGWGQGLGQPQHF
-,17,TRBJ2-7,TRBV12-3/TRBV12-4,-,TGTGCCAGCAGTTTAAGGGGGAGGAGACAGGGATTTTACGAGCAGTACTTC,CASSLRGRRQGFYEQYF
few,17,TRBJ2-2,TRBV6-5,TRBD2,TGTGCCAGCAGTTACTCCCGGACTAGCGGAAACACCGGGGAGCTGTTTTTT,CASSYSRTSGNTGELFF
few,15,TRBJ2-7,TRBV27,TRBD2,TGTGCCATCGCGCTTCGAAGCGGGAGGTGGTACGAGCAGTACTTC,CAIALRSGRWYEQYF
-,16,TRBJ2-7,TRBV5-1,TRBD2,TGCGCCAGCAGCAGGGGAGGACTAGCGGGCTCCTACGAGCAGTACTTC,CASSRGGLAGSYEQYF
-,14,TRBJ1-5,TRBV20-1,-,TGCAGTGCTAGAGGGGGCGAGGGCAATCAGCCCCAGCATTTT,CSARGGEGNQPQHF
-,15,TRBJ2-1,TRBV7-6,-,TGTGCCAGCAGCCTTGCAGGGACTTGGAACAATGAGCAGTTCTTC,CASSLAGTWNNEQFF
-,14,TRBJ2-7,TRBV12-3/TRBV12-4,-,TGTGCCAGCAGTGTGGGTATGGGCGCCTACGAGCAGTACTTC,CASSVGMGAYEQYF
few,14,TRBJ2-7,TRBV7-9,-,TGTGCCAGCAGCTTAGCGTCAGGGATCCACGAGCAGTACTTC,CASSLASGIHEQYF
-,15,TRBJ2-6,TRBV5-1,-,TGCGCCAGCAGGCCTTTGAGCTCTGGGGCCAACGTCCTGACTTTC,CASRPLSSGANVLTF
-,17,TRBJ1-6,TRBV5-1,TRBD1,TGCGCCAGCAGCTCGGGACAGGGGCAATTCTATAATTCACCCCTCCACTTT,CASSSGQGQFYNSPLHF
-,15,TRBJ2-1,TRBV29-1,-,TGCAGCGGGGGGCCGCGGGACCCAAACTACAATGAGCAGTTCTTC,CSGGPRDPNYNEQFF
once,18,TRBJ2-5,TRBV5-6,TRBD2,TGTGCCAGCAGCCCATATCCGAGGACTAGCGGGATCCAAGAGACCCAGTACTTC,CASSPYPRTSGIQETQYF
-,18,TRBJ2-3,TRBV4-1,-,TGCGCCAGCAGCCAAGATAGGTACGGGGGCCAGGTCACAGATACGCAGTATTTT,CASSQDRYGGQVTDTQYF
-,17,TRBJ2-3,TRBV7-9,TRBD2,TGTGCCAGCAGCTCTCGACTAGCGGGAGGTAGTGCAGATACGCAGTATTTT,CASSSRLAGGSADTQYF
-,14,TRBJ2-1,TRBV3-1,TRBD2,TGTGCCAGCAGCCTCTGGGACTACTACAATGAGCAGTTCTTC,CASSLWDYYNEQFF
many,14,TRBJ2-1,TRBV7-3,-,TGTGCCAGCAGCGATAAAGGGGATTACAATGAGCAGTTCTTC,CASSDKGDYNEQFF
-,13,TRBJ2-5,TRBV12-3/TRBV12-4,-,TGTGCCAGCAGTTTCGGGGTTTGGGAGACCCAGTACTTC,CASSFGVWETQYF
-,14,TRBJ2-3,TRBV2,TRBD1,TGTGCCAGCAGTGTGACAGGGGGCACAGATACGCAGTATTTT,CASSVTGGTDTQYF
-,14,TRBJ2-7,TRBV5-1,-,TGCGCCAGCAGCGTGGAACACTTGTCCTACGAGCAGTACTTC,CASSVEHLSYEQYF
-,13,TRBJ1-1,TRBV20-1,-,TGCAGTATCCGAACAGGGTGGCACACTGAAGCTTTCTTT,CSIRTGWHTEAFF
-,15,TRBJ1-6,TRBV15,-,TGTGCCACCACCTACCTTAGGGGCTTGAGGTCACCCCTCCACTTT,CATTYLRGLRSPLHF